This T cell receptor (beta chain) appears in the sequencing data of a study of T cell responses to AZD1222 COVID-19 vaccine. The repertoire was sequenced with immunoSEQ multiplex PCR; TCRdb's copy has only in-frame clones and lacks some. The table lists approximately 110,000 clones, over 75% of them singletons, with about 4.6% in the top ten. This CDR3 is 15 amino acids long. The germline gives CDR1 LGHNA, CDR2 YSLEER. The junction had 3 bases not matched to a gene; V was cut back by 1 base and J by 0 bases. The chain carries TRBV4-3 and TRBJ2-7; 7 positions agree with TRBD1. The source of this sequence is an adult who received the AZD1222 COVID-19 vaccine. This specimen was peripheral blood, taken 28 days after the second AZD1222 dose. The CDR3 coding sequence is TGCGCCAGCAGCCAAGGACAGGGTGCCTCCTACGAGCAGTACTTC. Translated: CASSQGQGASYEQYF.